The 6 T cell receptor beta chains reported below all come from one sample, sequenced in a study of beta chain features in type 1 diabetes. Since all of the isolated RNA was reverse transcribed, expressed TCRB transcripts were what got sequenced. Assay used: immunoSEQ multiplex PCR; TCRdb lists only in-frame clones, some missing. Of roughly 380,000 clones in the sample, around 20% are singletons; the top ten hold approximately 0.043%. Input material: naive CD4+ T cells from blood. Every receptor here comes from a woman aged 18-35 years in good health.

The chain carries TRBV5-1 and TRBJ2-7; TRBD1 matches 7 bases. Germline V CDR1 and CDR2: SGHRS, YFSETQ. The length of the CDR3 is 15 residues. J was trimmed by 2 bases and V by 0 bases; bases with no gene match: 5. The CDR3 coding sequence is TGCGCCAGCAGCTTGGATTTGACAGGGACCTACGAGCAGTACTTC. This gives the protein CASSLDLTGTYEQYF.

This clone was seen a few times. The rearrangement uses TRBV25-1 and TRBJ1-6; 10 nucleotides agree with TRBD1. V was pared by 2 bases and J by 10 bases, with 5 bases of the junction left unmatched. This CDR3 is 15 amino acids long. Per germline, CDR1 MGHDK and CDR2 SYGVNS. The CDR3 sequence is CASSEPGQGWSPLHF. The CDR3 DNA reads as TGTGCCAGCAGTGAACCGGGACAGGGGTGGTCACCCCTCCACTTT.

This clone showed up just a few times. V gene TRBV14 combines with J gene TRBJ1-4, with D perhaps matching TRBD1 (6 bases). Trimming removed 0 bases from V and 3 bases from J, with 14 bases in between. This CDR3 has 17 residues. Germline V CDR1 and CDR2: SGHDN, FVKESK. CDR3 in amino acids: CASSQDVWGQSNEKLFF. CDR3 sequence (DNA): TGTGCCAGCAGCCAAGATGTCTGGGGACAATCTAATGAAAAACTGTTTTTT.

This clone has just a few counts. The V and J genes are TRBV30 and TRBJ2-3; TRBD2 matches 9 bases. Per germline, CDR1 GTSNPN and CDR2 SVGIG (reference sequence). V was clipped by 4 bases and J by 2 bases; unmatched bases: 4. This CDR3 has 14 amino acids. In DNA form, the CDR3 reads TGTGCCTGGACGGGCGGGGGGGTCACAGATACGCAGTATTTT. This gives the protein CAWTGGGVTDTQYF.

This chain uses TRBV4-2 with TRBJ2-5; 7 bases match TRBD2. Germline CDR1 is LGHNA and CDR2 is YNFKEQ. The CDR3 sequence is 17 residues long. V dropped 3 bases and J dropped 4; count of bases not matched to a gene: 14. Written as DNA, the CDR3 is TGTGCCAGCAGCCATGGATCAGCGGGGAGAGGCGGAGAGACCCAGTACTTC. Its translation: CASSHGSAGRGGETQYF.

This clone was counted between two and nine times. J is TRBJ1-5 and V is TRBV6-8; 10 bases match TRBD1. Germline values: CDR1 MNHGY, CDR2 SAAAGT. The V segment lost 6 bases and the J segment 7 bases; nucleotides outside the gene matches: 6. The CDR3 has 14 amino acids. The CDR3 protein is CASRTGGVEQPQHF. The CDR3 region has the DNA TGTGCCAGCAGGACAGGGGGCGTCGAACAGCCCCAGCATTTT.